This record concerns one T cell receptor beta chain sequence. This entry comes from a study of T cell changes during pregnancy in multiple sclerosis. The data were produced by immunoSEQ multiplex PCR, yet TCRdb's version contains in-frame clones alone and is incomplete. Seen here are about 70,000 clones, 94% observed once, and the top ten hold around 0.6%. This CDR3 comprises 15 residues. The germline gives CDR1 MNHNS, CDR2 SASEGT. V was clipped by 0 bases and J by 6 bases, with 15 bases between them. The rearrangement links TRBV6-1 to TRBJ2-7; perhaps TRBD1 as D (7 bases). The TCR comes from a female donor with multiple sclerosis, enrolled in a pregnancy study. Sequencing used peripheral blood, obtained in the third trimester of pregnancy. CDR3 DNA sequence: TGTGCCAGCAGTGAAGCCGGGGGCAGGGGGATCGAGCAGTACTTC. Residues: CASSEAGGRGIEQYF.